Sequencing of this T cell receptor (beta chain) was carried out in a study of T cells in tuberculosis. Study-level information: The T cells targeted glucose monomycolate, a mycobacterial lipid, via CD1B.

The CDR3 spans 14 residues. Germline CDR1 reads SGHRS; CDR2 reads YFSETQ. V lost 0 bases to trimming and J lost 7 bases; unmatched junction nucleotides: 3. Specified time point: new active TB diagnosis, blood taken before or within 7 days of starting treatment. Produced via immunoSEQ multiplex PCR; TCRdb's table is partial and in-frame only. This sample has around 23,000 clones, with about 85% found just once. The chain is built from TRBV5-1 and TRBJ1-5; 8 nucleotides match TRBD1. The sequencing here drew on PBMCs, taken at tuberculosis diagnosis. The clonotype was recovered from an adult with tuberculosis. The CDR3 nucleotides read TGCGCCAGCAGCTTGGGAGGACAGGGACAGCCCCAGCATTTT. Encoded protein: CASSLGGQGQPQHF.